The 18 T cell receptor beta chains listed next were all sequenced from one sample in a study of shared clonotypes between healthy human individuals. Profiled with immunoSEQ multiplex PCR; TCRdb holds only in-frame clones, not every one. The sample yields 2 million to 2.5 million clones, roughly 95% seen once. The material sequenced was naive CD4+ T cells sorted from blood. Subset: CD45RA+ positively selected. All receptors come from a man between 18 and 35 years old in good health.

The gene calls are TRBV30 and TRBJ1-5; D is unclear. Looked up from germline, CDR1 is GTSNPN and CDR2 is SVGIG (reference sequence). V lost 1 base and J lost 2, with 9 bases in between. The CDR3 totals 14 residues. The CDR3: CAWSAGWGNQPQHF. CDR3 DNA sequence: TGTGCCTGGAGTGCAGGATGGGGCAATCAGCCCCAGCATTTT.

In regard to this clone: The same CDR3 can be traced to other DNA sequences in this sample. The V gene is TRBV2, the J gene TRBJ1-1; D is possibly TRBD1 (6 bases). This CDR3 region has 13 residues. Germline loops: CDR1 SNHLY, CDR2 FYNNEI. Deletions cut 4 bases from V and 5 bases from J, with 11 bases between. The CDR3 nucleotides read TGTGCCAGCAGTGCAACAGGGATTACTGAAGCTTTCTTT. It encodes CASSATGITEAFF.

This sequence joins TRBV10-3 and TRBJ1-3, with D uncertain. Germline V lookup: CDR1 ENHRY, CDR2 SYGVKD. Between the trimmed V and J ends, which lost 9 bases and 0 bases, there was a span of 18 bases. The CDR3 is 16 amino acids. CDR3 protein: CAILRSGIISGNTIYF. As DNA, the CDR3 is TGTGCCATTCTCCGGAGCGGCATTATCTCTGGAAACACCATATATTTT.

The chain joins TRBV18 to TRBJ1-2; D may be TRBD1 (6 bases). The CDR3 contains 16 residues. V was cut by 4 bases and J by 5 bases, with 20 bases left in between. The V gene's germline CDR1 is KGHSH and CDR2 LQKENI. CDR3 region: CASSHQDSPGRYGYTF. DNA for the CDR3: TGTGCCAGCTCACACCAGGACAGCCCGGGTAGATATGGCTACACCTTC.

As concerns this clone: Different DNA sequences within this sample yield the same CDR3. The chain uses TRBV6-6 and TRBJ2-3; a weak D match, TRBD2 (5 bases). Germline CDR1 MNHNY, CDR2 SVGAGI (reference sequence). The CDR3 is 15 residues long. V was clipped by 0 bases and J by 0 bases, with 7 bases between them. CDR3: CASSYSGSSTDTQYF. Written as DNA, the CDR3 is TGTGCCAGCAGTTACTCGGGGAGCAGCACAGATACGCAGTATTTT.

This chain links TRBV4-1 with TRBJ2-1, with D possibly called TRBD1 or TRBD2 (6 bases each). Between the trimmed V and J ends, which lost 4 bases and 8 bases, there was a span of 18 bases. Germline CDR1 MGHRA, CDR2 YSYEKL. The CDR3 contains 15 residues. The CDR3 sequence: CASSRERGASYEQFF. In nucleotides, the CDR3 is TGCGCCAGCAGCCGGGAAAGGGGGGCGTCGTATGAGCAGTTCTTC.

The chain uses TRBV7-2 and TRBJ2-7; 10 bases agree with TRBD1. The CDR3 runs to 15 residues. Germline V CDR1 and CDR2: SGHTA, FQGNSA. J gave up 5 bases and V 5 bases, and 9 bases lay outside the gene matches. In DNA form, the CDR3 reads TGTGCCAGCAGCCCCAAGACAGGGGGCTTACACGAGCAGTACTTC. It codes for CASSPKTGGLHEQYF.

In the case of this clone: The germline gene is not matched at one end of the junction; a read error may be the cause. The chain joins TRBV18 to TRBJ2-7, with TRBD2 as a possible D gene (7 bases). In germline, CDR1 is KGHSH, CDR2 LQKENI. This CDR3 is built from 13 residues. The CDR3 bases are TGTGCCAGCTCACCCCAAGAAGGGGGGGGTGCTCACTTC. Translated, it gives CASSPQEGGGAHF.

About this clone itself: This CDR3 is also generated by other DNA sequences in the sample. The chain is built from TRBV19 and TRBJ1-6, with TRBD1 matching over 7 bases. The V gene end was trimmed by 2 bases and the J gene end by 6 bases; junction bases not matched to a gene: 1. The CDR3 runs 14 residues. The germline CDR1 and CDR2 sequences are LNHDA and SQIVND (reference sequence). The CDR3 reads CASSIQGGNSPLHF. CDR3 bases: TGTGCCAGTAGTATACAGGGGGGTAATTCACCCCTCCACTTT. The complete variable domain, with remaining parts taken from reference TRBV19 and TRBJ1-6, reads DGGITQSPKYLFRKEGQNVTLSCEQNLNHDAMYWYRQDPGQGLRLIYYSQIVNDFQKGDIAEGYSVSREKKESFPLTVTSAQKNPTAFYLCASSIQGGNSPLHFGNGTRLTVT.

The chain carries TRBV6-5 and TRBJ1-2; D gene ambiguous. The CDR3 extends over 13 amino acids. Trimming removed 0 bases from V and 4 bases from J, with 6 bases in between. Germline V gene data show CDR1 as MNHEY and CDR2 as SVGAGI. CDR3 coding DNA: TGTGCCAGCAGTTACTCGAGCGTCTATGGCTACACCTTC. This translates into CASSYSSVYGYTF.

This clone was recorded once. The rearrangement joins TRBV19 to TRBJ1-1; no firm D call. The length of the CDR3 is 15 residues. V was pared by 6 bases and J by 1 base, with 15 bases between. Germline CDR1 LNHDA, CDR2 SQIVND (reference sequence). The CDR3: CASSTTKLKNTEAFF. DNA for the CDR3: TGTGCCAGTAGCACAACCAAACTGAAGAACACTGAAGCTTTCTTT.

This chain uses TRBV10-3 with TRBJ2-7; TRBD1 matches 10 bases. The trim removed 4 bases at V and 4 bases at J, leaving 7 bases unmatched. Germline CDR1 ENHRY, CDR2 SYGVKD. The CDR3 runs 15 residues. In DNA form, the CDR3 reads TGTGCCATCAGTGCCGGGACAGGGGACGGGTACGAGCAGTACTTC. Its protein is CAISAGTGDGYEQYF.

The CDR3 bases are TGTGCCAGCAGCAAGCGCCTAGGGAGAGACGAGCAGTACTTC. It yields the protein CASSKRLGRDEQYF. V is TRBV5-4 and J is TRBJ2-7; a possible D gene is TRBD2 (5 bases). V was trimmed by 4 bases and J by 5 bases, leaving 16 bases between them. This CDR3 has 14 residues. Germline assignment: CDR1 SGHNT and CDR2 YYREEE (reference sequence).

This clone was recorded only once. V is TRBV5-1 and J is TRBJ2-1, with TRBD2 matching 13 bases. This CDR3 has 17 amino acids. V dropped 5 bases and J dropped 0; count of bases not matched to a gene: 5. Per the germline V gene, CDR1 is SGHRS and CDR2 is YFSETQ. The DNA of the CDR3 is TGCGCCAGCAGGAGGACTAGCGGGAGAGGCTCCTACAATGAGCAGTTCTTC. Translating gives CASRRTSGRGSYNEQFF.

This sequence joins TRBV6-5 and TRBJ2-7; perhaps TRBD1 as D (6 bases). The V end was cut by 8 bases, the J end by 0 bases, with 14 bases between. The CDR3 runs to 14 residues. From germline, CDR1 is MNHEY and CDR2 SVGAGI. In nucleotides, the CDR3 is TGTGCCAGCGGGGTAGGGGACACCTCCTACGAGCAGTACTTC. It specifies CASGVGDTSYEQYF.

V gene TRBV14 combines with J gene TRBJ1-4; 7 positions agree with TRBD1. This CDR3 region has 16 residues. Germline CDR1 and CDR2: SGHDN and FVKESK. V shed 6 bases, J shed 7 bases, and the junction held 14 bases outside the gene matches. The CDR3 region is CASRQRHRGHVEKLFF. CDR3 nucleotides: TGTGCCAGCAGGCAGAGACATAGGGGGCATGTTGAAAAACTGTTTTTT.

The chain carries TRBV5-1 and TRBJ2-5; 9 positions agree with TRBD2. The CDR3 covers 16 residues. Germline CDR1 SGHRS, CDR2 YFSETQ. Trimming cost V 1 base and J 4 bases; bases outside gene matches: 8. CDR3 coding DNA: TGCGCCAGCAGCTTGCTTGGCGGGGGGGAATCAGAGACCCAGTACTTC. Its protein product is CASSLLGGGESETQYF. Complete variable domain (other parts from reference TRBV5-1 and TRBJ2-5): KAGVTQTPRYLIKTRGQQVTLSCSPISGHRSVSWYQQTPGQGLQFLFEYFSETQRNKGNFPGRFSGRQFSNSRSEMNVSTLELGDSALYLCASSLLGGGESETQYFGPGTRLLVL.

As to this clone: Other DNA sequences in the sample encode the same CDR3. This CDR3 is CASSLLGSSYEQYF. CDR3 coding DNA: TGCGCCAGCAGCCTGCTCGGGAGCTCCTACGAGCAGTACTTC. The V gene is TRBV5-1, the J gene TRBJ2-7; maybe TRBD2 (6 bases). V dropped 4 bases and J dropped 0 bases, with 11 bases sitting between them. Germline-derived CDR1 and CDR2 are SGHRS and YFSETQ. This CDR3 is built from 14 residues.